This T cell receptor (beta chain) was observed in a study of T-cell memory formation after mild COVID-19. The study, taken as a whole, reports: That cross-reactive memory joined was suggested by some responding clones appearing in pre-infection memory. The study found contracting CD4+ clones mainly in CM and EM and contracting CD8+ clones in EMRA.

This clonotype was observed a few times. Antigen unknown. V was pared by 5 bases and J by 5 bases, with 15 bases between. This CDR3 comprises 15 residues. Germline assignment: CDR1 SEHNR and CDR2 FQNEAQ (reference sequence). The 5'RACE method, run with constant-segment primers, produced TCR alpha and TCR beta cDNA libraries (carrying sample barcodes and UMIs). TCRdb itself ran the 5' RACE reads through MiXCR, one entry per CDR3 protein. The sample holds 45,000 to 65,000 distinct CDR3 sequences; more than 8% are singletons and the top ten take about 1.2%. This sequence originates from a man younger than 35 who had mild COVID-19 (a few samples of this study predate the infection). Cell type and time point are not known. The V and J genes are TRBV7-9 and TRBJ1-4, with D possibly matching TRBD1 (6 bases). Sequenced sample: PBMCs or a T cell subset sorted from them (not recorded which). The CDR3 nucleotides read TGTGCCAGCAGCCTCAACACAGGGCAGAATGAAAAACTGTTTTTT. Protein: CASSLNTGQNEKLFF. Drawing the rest from reference TRBV7-9 and TRBJ1-4, the complete variable domain is DTGVSQNPRHKITKRGQNVTFRCDPISEHNRLYWYRQTLGQGPEFLTYFQNEAQLEKSRLLSDRFSAERPKGSFSTLEIQRTEQGDSAMYLCASSLNTGQNEKLFFGSGTQLSVL.